This is a list of T cell receptor beta chains from one sample in a study of pediatric ulcerative colitis. Clones were sequenced by immunoSEQ multiplex PCR, and TCRdb holds only the in-frame ones, with some missing. The sample carries some 57,000 clones, more than 75% recorded once. Sequencing was performed on blood. Receptor source: a boy younger than 18 who was a control in a study of pediatric ulcerative colitis. CDR3s leave out the opening cysteine and the closing phenylalanine or tryptophan. Clone size, where shown, is once, few, many, or a class for clones that have expanded.

V,size,J,CDR3
TRBV4-2,-,TRBJ2-2,ASSQDEGLGFDTGELF
TRBV7-8,-,TRBJ1-1,ASSLNRTLNTEAF
TRBV6-6,-,TRBJ1-2,ASSYSGFYGYT
TRBV21-1,-,TRBJ1-1,ASSTLDRGRTEAF
TRBV28,once,TRBJ1-1,ASQTRDTEISSEDTEAF
TRBV5-1,-,TRBJ1-6,ASSPLVSNNSPLH
TRBV29-1,once,TRBJ2-5,SVGNRYQETQY
TRBV6-5,-,TRBJ1-4,ASSFRGAREKLF
TRBV25-1,once,TRBJ2-3,ASRPLLAGSTDTQY
TRBV19,-,TRBJ1-5,ASKVGNQPQH
TRBV10-3,-,TRBJ1-1,ASSYRDRTEAF
TRBV27,-,TRBJ2-3,ASSSLQGGSPDTQY
TRBV9,-,TRBJ2-1,ASSVEAGRWNEQF
TRBV4-3,-,TRBJ1-1,ASSQARWSATEAF
TRBV7-8,-,TRBJ2-7,ASSNSGAYLGEQY
TRBV2,-,TRBJ1-1,AGAGLLNTEAF
TRBV2,-,TRBJ1-5,TSSEALPDQPQH
TRBV2,few,TRBJ1-2,ASSQGASGYT
TRBV7-9,-,TRBJ2-7,ASSSRTSVEEQY
TRBV5-1,-,TRBJ1-4,ASSSGTGDGNEKLF
TRBV20-1,-,TRBJ2-7,SGGVSHEQY
TRBV9,-,TRBJ1-3,ASSVGLLLSGNTIY
TRBV6-5,-,TRBJ1-2,ASSYSLITNYGYT
TRBV4-2,-,TRBJ2-2,ASSQDDDPTTGELF
TRBV4-3,-,TRBJ2-1,ASSQAGGYNEQF
TRBV19,-,TRBJ2-7,AWPGLDPYEQY
TRBV19,few,TRBJ1-1,ASSRHTDNTEAF
TRBV28,few,TRBJ1-6,ASSSQRTGPGPLH
TRBV18,-,TRBJ2-3,ASSPPFIEDTQY
TRBV6-4,once,TRBJ2-1,ASSDSNFGTGVNEQF
TRBV11-2,-,TRBJ2-2,ASSRQGATGELF
TRBV19,-,TRBJ1-1,ASSRQLNTEAF
TRBV19,-,TRBJ2-3,ASSKASGFTDTQY
TRBV10-3,few,TRBJ1-6,AISKSPARRNNSPLH
TRBV28,-,TRBJ2-7,ASSLFLGYEQY
TRBV4-1,-,TRBJ2-1,ASSRWPGPAYNEQF
TRBV6-1,-,TRBJ2-5,ASIPGGQETQY
TRBV5-4,-,TRBJ2-5,ASSPGTGGRETQY
TRBV7-2,-,TRBJ1-3,ASTPTRTPGNTIY
TRBV29-1,-,TRBJ1-5,SVMDRNQPQH
TRBV20-1,-,TRBJ2-5,SAVDRGTQY
TRBV5-1,-,TRBJ2-1,ASSLVIDEQF
TRBV5-6,-,TRBJ2-1,ASSLAITVEQF
TRBV25-1,-,TRBJ1-1,ASSDYNVEAF
TRBV11-2,-,TRBJ2-1,ASSSLAGGIPYNEQF